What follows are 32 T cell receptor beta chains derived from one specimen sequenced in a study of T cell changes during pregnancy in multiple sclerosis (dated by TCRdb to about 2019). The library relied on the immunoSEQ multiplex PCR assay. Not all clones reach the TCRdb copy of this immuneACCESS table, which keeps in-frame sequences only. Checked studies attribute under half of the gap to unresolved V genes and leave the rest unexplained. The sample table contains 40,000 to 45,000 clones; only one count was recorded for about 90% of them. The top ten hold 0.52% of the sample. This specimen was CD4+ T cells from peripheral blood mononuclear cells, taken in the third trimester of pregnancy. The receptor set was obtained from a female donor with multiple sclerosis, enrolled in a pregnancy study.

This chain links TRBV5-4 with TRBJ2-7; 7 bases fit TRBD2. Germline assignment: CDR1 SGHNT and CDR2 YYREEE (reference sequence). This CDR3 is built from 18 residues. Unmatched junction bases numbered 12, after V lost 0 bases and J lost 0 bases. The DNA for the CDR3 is TGTGCCAGCAGCTTGGGCGGGAGAGCAGGATTGAGCTCCTACGAGCAGTACTTC. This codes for CASSLGGRAGLSSYEQYF.

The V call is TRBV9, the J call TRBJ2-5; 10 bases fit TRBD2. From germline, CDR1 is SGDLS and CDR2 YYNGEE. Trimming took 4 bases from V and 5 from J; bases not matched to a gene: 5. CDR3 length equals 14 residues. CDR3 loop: CASSLAGEPETQYF. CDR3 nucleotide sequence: TGTGCCAGCAGCCTAGCGGGAGAACCGGAGACCCAGTACTTC.

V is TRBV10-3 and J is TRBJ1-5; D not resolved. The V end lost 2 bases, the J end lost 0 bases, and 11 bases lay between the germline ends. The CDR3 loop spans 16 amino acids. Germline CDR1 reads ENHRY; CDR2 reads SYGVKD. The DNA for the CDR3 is TGTGCCATCAGTGAGGGCAGGCTGGATAGCAATCAGCCCCAGCATTTT. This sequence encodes CAISEGRLDSNQPQHF.

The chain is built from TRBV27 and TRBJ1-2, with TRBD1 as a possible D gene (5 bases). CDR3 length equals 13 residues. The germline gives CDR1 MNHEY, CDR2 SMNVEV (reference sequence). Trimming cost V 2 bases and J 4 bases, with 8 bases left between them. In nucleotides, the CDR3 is TGTGCCAGCAGTTTAGCGGGGACCTATGGCTACACCTTC. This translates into CASSLAGTYGYTF.

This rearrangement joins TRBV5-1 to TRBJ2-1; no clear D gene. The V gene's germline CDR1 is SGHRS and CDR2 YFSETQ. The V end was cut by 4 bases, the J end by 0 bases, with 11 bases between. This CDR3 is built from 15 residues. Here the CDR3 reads CASSRDFSSYNEQFF. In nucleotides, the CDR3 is TGCGCCAGCAGCCGTGACTTTAGCTCCTACAATGAGCAGTTCTTC.

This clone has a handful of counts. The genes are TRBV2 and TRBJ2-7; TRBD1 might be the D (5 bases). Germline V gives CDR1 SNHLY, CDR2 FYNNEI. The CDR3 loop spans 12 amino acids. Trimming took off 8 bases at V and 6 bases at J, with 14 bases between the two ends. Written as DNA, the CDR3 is TGTGCCAGCGGCAGGGTTGAGTCCGAGCAGTACTTC. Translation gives CASGRVESEQYF.

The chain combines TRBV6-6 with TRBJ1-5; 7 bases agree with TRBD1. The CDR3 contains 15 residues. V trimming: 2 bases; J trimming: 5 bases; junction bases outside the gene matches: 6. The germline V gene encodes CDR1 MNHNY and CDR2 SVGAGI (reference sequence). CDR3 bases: TGTGCCAGCAGTTACGGCGGGACAGCACATCAGCCCCAGCATTTT. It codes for CASSYGGTAHQPQHF.

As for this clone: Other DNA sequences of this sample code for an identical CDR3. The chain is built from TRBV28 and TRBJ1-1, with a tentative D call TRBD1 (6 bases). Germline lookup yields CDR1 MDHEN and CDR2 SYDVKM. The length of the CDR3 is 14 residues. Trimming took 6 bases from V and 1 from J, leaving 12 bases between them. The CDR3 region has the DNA TGTGCCAGCAGGCCCGGACAGCAGAACACTGAAGCTTTCTTT. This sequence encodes CASRPGQQNTEAFF.

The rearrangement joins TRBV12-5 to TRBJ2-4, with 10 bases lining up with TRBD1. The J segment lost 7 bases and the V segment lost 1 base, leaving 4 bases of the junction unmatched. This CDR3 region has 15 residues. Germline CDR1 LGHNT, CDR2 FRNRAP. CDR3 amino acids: CASGLGQGAGNIQYF. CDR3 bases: TGTGCTAGTGGTTTGGGACAGGGGGCCGGGAACATTCAGTACTTC.

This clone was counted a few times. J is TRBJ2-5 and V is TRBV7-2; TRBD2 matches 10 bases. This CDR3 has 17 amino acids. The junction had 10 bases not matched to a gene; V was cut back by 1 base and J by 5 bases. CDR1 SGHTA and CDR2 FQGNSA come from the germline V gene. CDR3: CASSLVGTSGIRETQYF. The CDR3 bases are TGTGCCAGCAGCTTAGTTGGTACTAGCGGGATTAGGGAGACCCAGTACTTC.

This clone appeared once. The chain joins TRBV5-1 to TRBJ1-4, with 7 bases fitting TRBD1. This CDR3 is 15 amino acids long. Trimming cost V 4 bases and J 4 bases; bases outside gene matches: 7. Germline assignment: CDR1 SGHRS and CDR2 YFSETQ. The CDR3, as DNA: TGCGCCAGCAGCCGGGTCGGGGACAGTAATGAAAAACTGTTTTTT. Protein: CASSRVGDSNEKLFF.

The CDR3 nucleotides are TGTGCCACCAGCCTAGGGGGCGTTAGCGGTGAGCAGTTCTTC. Translating gives CATSLGGVSGEQFF. V gene TRBV15 combines with J gene TRBJ2-1, with D tentatively TRBD1 (7 bases). V was cut by 5 bases and J by 9 bases, with 17 bases left in between. Germline assignment: CDR1 LNHNV and CDR2 YYDKDF (reference sequence). The CDR3 is 14 residues long.

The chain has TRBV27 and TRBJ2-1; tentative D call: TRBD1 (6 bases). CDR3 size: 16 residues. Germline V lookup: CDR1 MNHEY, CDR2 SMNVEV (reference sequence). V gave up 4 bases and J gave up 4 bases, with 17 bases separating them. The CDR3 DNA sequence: TGTGCCAGCAGTTCCCCAGGGGTCAGGACATACAATGAGCAGTTCTTC. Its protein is CASSSPGVRTYNEQFF.

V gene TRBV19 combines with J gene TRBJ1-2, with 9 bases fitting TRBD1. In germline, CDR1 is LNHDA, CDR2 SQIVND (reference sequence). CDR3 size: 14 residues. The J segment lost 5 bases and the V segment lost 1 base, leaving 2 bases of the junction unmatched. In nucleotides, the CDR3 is TGTGCCAGTAGTATAGCCGGGACAGGGTATGGCTACACCTTC. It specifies CASSIAGTGYGYTF.

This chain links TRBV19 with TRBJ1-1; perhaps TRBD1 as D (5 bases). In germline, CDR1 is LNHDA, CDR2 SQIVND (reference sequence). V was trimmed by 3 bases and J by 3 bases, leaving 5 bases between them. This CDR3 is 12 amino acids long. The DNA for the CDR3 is TGTGCCAGTAGTATGACAGACACTGAAGCTTTCTTT. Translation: CASSMTDTEAFF.

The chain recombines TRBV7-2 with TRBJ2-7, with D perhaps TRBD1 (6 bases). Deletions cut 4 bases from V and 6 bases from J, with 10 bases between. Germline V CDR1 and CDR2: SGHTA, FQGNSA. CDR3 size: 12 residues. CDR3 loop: CASSSGVGEQYF. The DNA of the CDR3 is TGTGCCAGCAGCTCAGGGGTGGGCGAGCAGTACTTC.

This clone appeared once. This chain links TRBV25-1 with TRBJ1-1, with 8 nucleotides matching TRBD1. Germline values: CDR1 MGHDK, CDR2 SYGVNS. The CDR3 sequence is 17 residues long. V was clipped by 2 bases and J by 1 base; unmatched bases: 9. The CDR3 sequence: CASSEKGQALRNTEAFF. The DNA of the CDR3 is TGTGCCAGCAGTGAAAAGGGACAGGCCTTAAGGAACACTGAAGCTTTCTTT.

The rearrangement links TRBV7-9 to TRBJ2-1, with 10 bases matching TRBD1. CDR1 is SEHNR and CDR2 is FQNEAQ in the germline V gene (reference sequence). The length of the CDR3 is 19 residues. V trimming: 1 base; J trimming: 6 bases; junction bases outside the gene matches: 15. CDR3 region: CASSLGHGDRGVWVNEQFF. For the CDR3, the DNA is TGTGCCAGCAGCTTAGGACACGGGGACAGGGGCGTATGGGTCAATGAGCAGTTCTTC.

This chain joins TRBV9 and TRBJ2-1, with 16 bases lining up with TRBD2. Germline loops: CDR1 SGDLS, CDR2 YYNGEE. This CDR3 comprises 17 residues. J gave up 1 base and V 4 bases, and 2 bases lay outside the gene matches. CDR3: CASSQGLAGGSYNEQFF. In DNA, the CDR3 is TGTGCCAGCAGCCAGGGACTAGCGGGAGGGTCCTACAATGAGCAGTTCTTC.

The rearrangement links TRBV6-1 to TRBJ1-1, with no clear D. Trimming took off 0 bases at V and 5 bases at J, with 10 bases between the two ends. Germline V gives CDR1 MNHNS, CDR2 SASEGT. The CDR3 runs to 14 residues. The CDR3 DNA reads TGTGCCAGCAGTGAAGCGCAACGGGGAACTGAAGCTTTCTTT. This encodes CASSEAQRGTEAFF.

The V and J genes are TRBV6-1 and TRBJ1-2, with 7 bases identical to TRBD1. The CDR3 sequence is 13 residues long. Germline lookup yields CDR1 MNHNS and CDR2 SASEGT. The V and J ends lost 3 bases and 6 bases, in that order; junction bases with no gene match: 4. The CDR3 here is CASSDNTGDGYTF. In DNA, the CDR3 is TGTGCCAGCAGTGACAATACAGGGGATGGCTACACCTTC.

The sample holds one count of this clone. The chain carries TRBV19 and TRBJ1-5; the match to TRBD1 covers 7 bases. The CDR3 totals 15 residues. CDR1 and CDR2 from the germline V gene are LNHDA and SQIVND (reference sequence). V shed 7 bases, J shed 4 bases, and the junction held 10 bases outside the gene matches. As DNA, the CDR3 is TGTGCCAGTACCGATATCGGGACAGTTAATCAGCCCCAGCATTTT. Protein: CASTDIGTVNQPQHF.

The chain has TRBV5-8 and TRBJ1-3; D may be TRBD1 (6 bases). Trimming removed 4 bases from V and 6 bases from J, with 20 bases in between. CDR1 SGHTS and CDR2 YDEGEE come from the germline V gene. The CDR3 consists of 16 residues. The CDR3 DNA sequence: TGTGCCAGCAGCGATCCGACAGGAAGATTTATAAACACCATATATTTT. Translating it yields CASSDPTGRFINTIYF.

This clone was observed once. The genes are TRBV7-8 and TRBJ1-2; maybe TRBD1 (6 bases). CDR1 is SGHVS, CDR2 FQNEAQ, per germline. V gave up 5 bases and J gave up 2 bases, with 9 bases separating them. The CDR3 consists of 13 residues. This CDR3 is CASSRTGNYGYTF. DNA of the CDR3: TGTGCCAGCAGCCGAACAGGGAACTATGGCTACACCTTC.

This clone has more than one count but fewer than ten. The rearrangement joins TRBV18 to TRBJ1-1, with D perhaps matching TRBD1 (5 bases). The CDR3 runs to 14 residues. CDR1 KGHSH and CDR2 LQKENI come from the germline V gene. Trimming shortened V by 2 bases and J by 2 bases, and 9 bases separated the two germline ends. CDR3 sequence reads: CASSPTGRNTEAFF. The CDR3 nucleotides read TGTGCCAGCTCACCAACAGGCCGAAACACTGAAGCTTTCTTT.

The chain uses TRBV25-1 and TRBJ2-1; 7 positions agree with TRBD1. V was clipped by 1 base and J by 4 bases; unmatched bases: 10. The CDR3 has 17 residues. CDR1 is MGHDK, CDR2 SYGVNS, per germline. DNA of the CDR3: TGTGCCAGCAGTGAATCTAAGGGGGCAATAACATACAATGAGCAGTTCTTC. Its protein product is CASSESKGAITYNEQFF.

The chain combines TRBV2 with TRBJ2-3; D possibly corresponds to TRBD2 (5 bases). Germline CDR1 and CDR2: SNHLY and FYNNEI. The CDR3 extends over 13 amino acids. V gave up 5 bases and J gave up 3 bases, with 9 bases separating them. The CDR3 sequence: CASSSDSTDTQYF. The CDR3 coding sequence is TGTGCCAGCAGTTCGGACTCAACAGATACGCAGTATTTT. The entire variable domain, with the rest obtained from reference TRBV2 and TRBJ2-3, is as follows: EPEVTQTPSHQVTQMGQEVILRCVPISNHLYFYWYRQILGQKVEFLVSFYNNEISEKSEIFDDQFSVERPDGSNFTLKIRSTKLEDSAMYFCASSSDSTDTQYFGPGTRLTVL.

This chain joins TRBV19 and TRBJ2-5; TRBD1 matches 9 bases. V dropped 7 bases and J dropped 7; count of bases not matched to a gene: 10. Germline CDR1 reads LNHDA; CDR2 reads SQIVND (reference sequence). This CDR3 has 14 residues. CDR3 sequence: CASKPGQGKGTQYF. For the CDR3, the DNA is TGTGCCAGTAAGCCGGGACAGGGAAAAGGGACCCAGTACTTC.

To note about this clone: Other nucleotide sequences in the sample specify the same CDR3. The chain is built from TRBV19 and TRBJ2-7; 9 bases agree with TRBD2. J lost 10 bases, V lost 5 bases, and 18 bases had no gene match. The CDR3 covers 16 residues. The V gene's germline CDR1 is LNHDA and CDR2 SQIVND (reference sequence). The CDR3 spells CASSPSGTSPSGEQYF. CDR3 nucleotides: TGTGCCAGTAGTCCCTCCGGGACTAGCCCGTCGGGCGAACAGTACTTC.

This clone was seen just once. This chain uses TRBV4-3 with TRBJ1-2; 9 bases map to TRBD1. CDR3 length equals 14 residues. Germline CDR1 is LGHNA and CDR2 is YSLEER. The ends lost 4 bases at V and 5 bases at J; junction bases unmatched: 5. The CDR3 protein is CASSLQGAKYGYTF. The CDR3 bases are TGCGCCAGCAGCCTACAGGGGGCGAAGTATGGCTACACCTTC.

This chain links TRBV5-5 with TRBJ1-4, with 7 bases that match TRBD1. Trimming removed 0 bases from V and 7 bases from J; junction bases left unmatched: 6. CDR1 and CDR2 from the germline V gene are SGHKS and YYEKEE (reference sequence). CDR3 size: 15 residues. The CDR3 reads CASSLGGTVIEKLFF. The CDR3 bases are TGTGCCAGCAGCTTGGGGGGGACAGTAATTGAAAAACTGTTTTTT.

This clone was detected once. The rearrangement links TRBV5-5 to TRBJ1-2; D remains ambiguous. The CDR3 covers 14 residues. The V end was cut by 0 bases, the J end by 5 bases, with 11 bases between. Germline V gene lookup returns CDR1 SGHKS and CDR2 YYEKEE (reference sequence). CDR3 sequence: CASSLAKDSYGYTF. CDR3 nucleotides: TGTGCCAGCAGCTTGGCCAAGGACTCTTATGGCTACACCTTC.